The T cell receptor (beta chain) described here comes from a study of blood T cell repertoires in COVID-19. Profiling relied on immunoSEQ multiplex PCR, and the TCRdb table lists in-frame clones only, not all of them. The sample comprises about 270,000 clones, roughly 91% of which are singletons, and 1.9% rests with the top ten. The cohort comprised adults aged 18 to 89 years residing in about two dozen US areas. In assigning cohorts, the study relied on participant-reported clinical history. Cohort 3 recovered donors had two negative PCRs, clearance, or symptom resolution. CDR3 size: 13 residues. The junction had 5 bases not matched to a gene; V was cut back by 4 bases and J by 8 bases. Germline-derived CDR1 and CDR2 are SGHRS and YFSETQ.

The sample was PBMCs or T cells enriched from blood (not recorded which). This chain links TRBV5-1 with TRBJ2-2; TRBD1 matches at 7 bases. The clonotype originates from an older woman who had recovered from COVID-19. The CDR3 here is CASSVTGEGELFF. The CDR3 nucleotides are TGCGCCAGCAGCGTTACAGGGGAGGGGGAGCTGTTTTTT.